This is a list of T cell receptor beta chains from one sample in a study of blood T cell repertoires in COVID-19. This table comes from immunoSEQ multiplex PCR, and its TCRdb copy is limited to in-frame clones, with some not included. This sample has roughly 100,000 clones, with roughly nine tenths found just once. The sample taken for sequencing was peripheral blood. These receptors originate from a human donor with active COVID-19. The donor label of this sample is uncertain. Both conserved end residues are part of each CDR3. A D gene is named only where the DNA matches it firmly. Only part of the rows carry a size: once, few, many, or a class if the clone is expanded.

D	size	V	J	DNA	CDR3
TRBD2	.	TRBV6-5	TRBJ2-1	TGTGCCAGCCGGAGCGGGGGGGCCTACAGTGAGCAGTTCTTC	CASRSGGAYSEQFF
TRBD2	.	TRBV10-3	TRBJ2-1	TGTGCCATCAGGGGAGCGGGGGCCTCCTACAATGAGCAGTTCTTC	CAIRGAGASYNEQFF
TRBD1	.	TRBV28	TRBJ1-1	TGTGCCAGCAGAACGACAGGGGGTGCGAACACTGAAGCTTTCTTT	CASRTTGGANTEAFF
.	.	TRBV10-3	TRBJ2-1	TGTGCCATCAGTGAGTCTTTCACCTACAATGAGCAGTTCTTC	CAISESFTYNEQFF
TRBD1	.	TRBV4-3	TRBJ2-7	TGCGCCAGCAGCCAAGACCGGGGACAGCCTTACTACGAGCAGTACTTC	CASSQDRGQPYYEQYF
.	once	TRBV1	TRBJ2-3	TGCACCAGCAGCCCGACTAGCAGTGCAGATACGCAGTATTTT	CTSSPTSSADTQYF
.	.	TRBV5-4	TRBJ2-2	TGTGCCAGCAGCTTGTCGGTAGGGGAAACCGGGGAGCTGTTTTTT	CASSLSVGETGELFF
.	.	TRBV14	TRBJ2-7	TGTGCCAGCAGCCAAGAATGGGGCAGGGAATCGTACGAGCAGTACTTC	CASSQEWGRESYEQYF
.	.	TRBV11-2	TRBJ2-2	TGTGCCAGCAGCTTAGGATCTTTGGGGGCCGCGGAGCTGTTTTTT	CASSLGSLGAAELFF
.	.	TRBV19	TRBJ2-2	TGTGCCAGTAGTATAGGCAGTCCCGCCCCCGGGGAGCTGTTTTTT	CASSIGSPAPGELFF
TRBD2	.	TRBV28	TRBJ2-5	TGTGCCAGCAGTTTCCTAGCGGGGGCTGAGACCCAGTACTTC	CASSFLAGAETQYF
.	.	TRBV5-1	TRBJ2-7	TGCGCCAGCAGCCCACGTGGTGGGGTCGGGGTTACCCGTCCACAACGTAGCTCCTACGAGCAGTACTTC	CASSPRGGVGVTRPQRSSYEQYF
.	.	TRBV9	TRBJ2-3	TGTGCCAGCAGCCCCCTAGGGCGGGCTAGCACAGATACGCAGTATTTT	CASSPLGRASTDTQYF
.	.	TRBV19	TRBJ2-7	TGTGCCAGTAGTATAGGGGGCGTATCCTACGAGCAGTACTTC	CASSIGGVSYEQYF
TRBD1	.	TRBV5-1	TRBJ1-6	TGCGCCAGCAGCCCCGCCGGGACAGATAATTCACCCCTCCACTTT	CASSPAGTDNSPLHF
TRBD2	.	TRBV5-1	TRBJ2-1	TGCGCCAGCAGCTTGGGAGCGGGGGGATACAATGAGCAGTTCTTC	CASSLGAGGYNEQFF
TRBD2	.	TRBV5-1	TRBJ2-7	TGCGCCAGCAGCTTGGCCGGGGAGGGTGAAGAGCAGTACTTC	CASSLAGEGEEQYF
.	.	TRBV21-1	TRBJ2-2	TGTGCCAGTGGGGACAGGGGAGGCACCGGGGAGCTGTTTTTT	CASGDRGGTGELFF
.	.	TRBV19	TRBJ1-1	TGTGCCAGCATACAGTACACTGAAGCTTTCTTT	CASIQYTEAFF
TRBD2	.	TRBV5-1	TRBJ2-3	TGCGCCAGCAGCTTACCGGGACTAGATACAGATACGCAGTATTTT	CASSLPGLDTDTQYF
TRBD2	few	TRBV19	TRBJ2-7	TGTGCCAGTAGTGCCCTTCGGGGGGGCTCCTACGAGCAGTACTTC	CASSALRGGSYEQYF
TRBD1	.	TRBV19	TRBJ1-5	TGTGCCAGTAGTATCGGACAGGGGGATCAGCCCCAGCATTTT	CASSIGQGDQPQHF
TRBD2	.	TRBV7-9	TRBJ2-5	TGTGCCAGCACCGGGGGGAATGACCAGTACTTC	CASTGGNDQYF
.	.	TRBV6-5	TRBJ2-2	TGTGCCTCAGCCCTAGTCCGGCAGAACACCGGGGAGCTGTTTTTT	CASALVRQNTGELFF
.	.	TRBV19	TRBJ2-7	TGTGCCAGTAGTATCGGGGGATCCGCCTACGAGCAGTACTTC	CASSIGGSAYEQYF
.	.	TRBV7-3	TRBJ1-2	.	CASSVGQGALPHTF
TRBD2	.	TRBV9	TRBJ2-3	TGTGCCAGCAGCGTAGCTACTGGTAGCGGGGGCAGGACAGATACGCAGTATTTT	CASSVATGSGGRTDTQYF
.	few	TRBV3-1/TRBV3-2	TRBJ2-1	TGTGCCAGCAGCCAATATTTAGTTGGCGGGGGCGTATCCTCCTACAATGAGCAGTTCTTC	CASSQYLVGGGVSSYNEQFF
.	.	TRBV11-2	TRBJ1-1	TGTGCCAGCAGCTTAGATCGCCCCCTCGCGGGTATTGAAGCTTTCTTT	CASSLDRPLAGIEAFF